These 29 T cell receptor beta chains share one sample of origin, sequenced in a study of control samples from healthy donors and cancer patients. Clones were sequenced by immunoSEQ multiplex PCR, and TCRdb holds only the in-frame ones, with some missing. This table has 90,000 to 100,000 clones, roughly 83% appearing once. Specimen: blood. These receptors were taken from a woman aged 25 to 39 in good health.

The chain carries TRBV18 and TRBJ1-1; 9 bases fit TRBD1. There are 16 residues in the CDR3. Germline CDR1 is KGHSH and CDR2 is LQKENI. V gave up 5 bases and J gave up 1 base; unmatched junction bases: 8. CDR3 region: CASSSLDRGGNTEAFF. The CDR3 bases are TGTGCCAGCTCATCCTTGGACAGGGGTGGGAACACTGAAGCTTTCTTT.

CDR3 nucleotide sequence: TGTGCCAGCAGTATTCCCGGGAGACCAGGGTCCTACAATGAGCAGTTCTTC. Amino acids: CASSIPGRPGSYNEQFF. The rearrangement uses TRBV25-1 and TRBJ2-1; a weak D match, TRBD2 (6 bases). Germline V lookup: CDR1 MGHDK, CDR2 SYGVNS. The ends were cut back, 5 bases at V and 1 base at J, with 18 bases in the middle. CDR3 length equals 17 residues.

This chain uses TRBV6-2 or TRBV6-3 with TRBJ1-2, with 9 bases lining up with TRBD1. This CDR3 comprises 13 residues. Trimming cost V 4 bases and J 6 bases; bases outside gene matches: 3. Germline lookup yields CDR1 MNHEY and CDR2 SVGEGT. CDR3 DNA sequence: TGTGCCAGCAGTTGGGGACAGGGAAATGGCTACACCTTC. Translation gives CASSWGQGNGYTF.

V usage is TRBV7-2 and J usage is TRBJ1-1; 9 bases align to TRBD1. The CDR3 contains 17 residues. V trimming: 3 bases; J trimming: 0 bases; junction bases outside the gene matches: 8. The germline CDR1 and CDR2 sequences are SGHTA and FQGNSA. CDR3 coding DNA: TGTGCCAGCAGCTTCGGACAGGGGACTATCGTGAACACTGAAGCTTTCTTT. It yields the protein CASSFGQGTIVNTEAFF.

The chain links TRBV11-3 to TRBJ1-2; D not resolved. The CDR3 spans 17 residues. The germline V gene encodes CDR1 SGHNT and CDR2 YENEEA. V gave up 0 bases and J gave up 5 bases, with 19 bases separating them. The CDR3 protein is CASSLDVSGVNLYGYTF. As DNA, the CDR3 is TGTGCCAGCAGCTTAGATGTTAGCGGGGTCAATTTGTATGGCTACACCTTC.

The V call is TRBV30, the J call TRBJ2-3, with D possibly matching TRBD2 (7 bases). V was clipped by 3 bases and J by 5 bases, with 18 bases between them. The CDR3 has 15 amino acids. The germline gives CDR1 GTSNPN, CDR2 SVGIG (reference sequence). The CDR3: CAWSVGGGRGDTQYF. CDR3 nucleotides: TGTGCCTGGAGCGTAGGGGGGGGCAGGGGAGATACGCAGTATTTT.

V and J are TRBV29-1 and TRBJ2-3; 9 nucleotides align to TRBD2. Germline V lookup: CDR1 SQVTM, CDR2 ANQGSEA. The length of the CDR3 is 17 residues. Trimming at V came to 0 bases and at J to 4 bases, leaving 11 bases not matched to a gene. CDR3 bases: TGCAGCGTTGAAGATAGGTTGGGCGGGGGGGCCCCAGATACGCAGTATTTT. It is translated as CSVEDRLGGGAPDTQYF.

V gene TRBV11-2 combines with J gene TRBJ2-5, with unresolved D. V lost 1 base to trimming and J lost 5 bases, with 11 bases between them. The CDR3 contains 14 residues. Germline assignment: CDR1 SGHAT and CDR2 FQNNGV. CDR3 amino acids: CASSLAGSGETQYF. In DNA, the CDR3 is TGTGCCAGCAGCTTAGCTGGGTCCGGGGAGACCCAGTACTTC. The complete variable domain, with remaining parts taken from reference TRBV11-2 and TRBJ2-5, reads EAGVAQSPRYKIIEKRQSVAFWCNPISGHATLYWYQQILGQGPKLLIQFQNNGVVDDSQLPKDRFSAERLKGVDSTLKIQPAKLEDSAVYLCASSLAGSGETQYFGPGTRLLVL.

The chain has TRBV9 and TRBJ2-7; the D gene is possibly TRBD2 (5 bases). The germline V gene has CDR1 SGDLS and CDR2 YYNGEE. This CDR3 region has 15 residues. The V end was cut by 0 bases, the J end by 5 bases, with 15 bases between. The CDR3 spells CASSVGRGGLDEQYF. The CDR3 coding sequence is TGTGCCAGCAGCGTAGGGCGAGGCGGACTGGACGAGCAGTACTTC.

The chain has TRBV6-5 and TRBJ2-7, with D perhaps matching TRBD1 or TRBD2 (5 bases each). Germline V gene data show CDR1 as MNHEY and CDR2 as SVGAGI. This CDR3 spans 14 amino acids. The V gene lost 6 bases and the J gene lost 2 bases, with 14 bases spanning the gap. The CDR3 bases are TGTGCCAGCAGCCCCGGGGACGGAACCTACGAGCAGTACTTC. Translation gives CASSPGDGTYEQYF.

This chain joins TRBV6-5 and TRBJ2-6, with D possibly being TRBD1 (5 bases). The CDR3 has 15 residues. The V end was cut by 9 bases, the J end by 0 bases, with 12 bases between. Germline V gene lookup returns CDR1 MNHEY and CDR2 SVGAGI. In nucleotides, the CDR3 is TGTGCCAGTTCAAGACAGCACTCTGGGGCCAACGTCCTGACTTTC. Amino acid sequence: CASSRQHSGANVLTF.

The chain couples TRBV4-3 to TRBJ1-2; TRBD1 matches at 7 bases. Trimming at V came to 2 bases and at J to 2 bases, leaving 5 bases not matched to a gene. Germline loops: CDR1 LGHNA, CDR2 YSLEER. The CDR3 has 15 amino acids. The CDR3 protein is CASSQSGTENYGYTF. DNA of the CDR3: TGCGCCAGCAGCCAATCCGGGACAGAAAACTATGGCTACACCTTC.

The chain uses TRBV6-5 and TRBJ1-4; possibly TRBD1 for D (6 bases). V was cut by 5 bases and J by 3 bases, with 13 bases left in between. Germline V gives CDR1 MNHEY, CDR2 SVGAGI. This CDR3 comprises 15 residues. The CDR3: CASSIQGIANEKLFF. For the CDR3, the DNA is TGTGCCAGCAGTATACAGGGCATAGCTAATGAAAAACTGTTTTTT.

The J gene is TRBJ2-7, the V gene TRBV5-1; TRBD1 matches at 10 bases. From germline, CDR1 is SGHRS and CDR2 YFSETQ. With V trimmed by 3 bases and J by 3 bases, 0 bases remained unmatched. CDR3 size: 13 residues. The CDR3 nucleotides read TGCGCCAGCAGCTGGACAGGGGGCTACGAGCAGTACTTC. It specifies CASSWTGGYEQYF. The full variable domain, rest sourced from reference TRBV5-1 and TRBJ2-7, is KAGVTQTPRYLIKTRGQQVTLSCSPISGHRSVSWYQQTPGQGLQFLFEYFSETQRNKGNFPGRFSGRQFSNSRSEMNVSTLELGDSALYLCASSWTGGYEQYFGPGTRLTVT.

The chain carries TRBV29-1 and TRBJ1-2; D not resolved. V was trimmed by 5 bases and J by 1 base, leaving 5 bases between them. Germline values: CDR1 SQVTM, CDR2 ANQGSEA. This CDR3 is built from 11 residues. CDR3 coding DNA: TGCAGCGTTTTGAGTAACTATGGCTACACCTTC. The encoded protein is CSVLSNYGYTF.

The rearrangement uses TRBV6-1 and TRBJ2-6; a possible D gene is TRBD2 (5 bases). Trimming cost V 3 bases and J 0 bases, with 9 bases left between them. Germline V gene data show CDR1 as MNHNS and CDR2 as SASEGT. The CDR3 consists of 16 residues. The chain's CDR3 is CASSDEGGSGANVLTF. The CDR3 DNA sequence: TGTGCCAGCAGTGATGAAGGAGGCTCTGGGGCCAACGTCCTGACTTTC.

This clone was counted a single time. The chain has TRBV7-6 and TRBJ2-2, with 9 bases aligning to TRBD1. The V segment lost 5 bases and the J segment 8 bases; nucleotides outside the gene matches: 12. Per the germline V gene, CDR1 is SGHVS and CDR2 is FNYEAQ. The CDR3 totals 16 residues. CDR3 region: CASSATGQGMSGELFF. Here the CDR3 DNA reads TGTGCCAGCAGCGCAACGGGACAGGGAATGTCTGGGGAGCTGTTTTTT.

The sample holds one count of this clone. The genes are TRBV12-3 or TRBV12-4 and TRBJ2-5, with D hard to call. The CDR3 sequence is 12 residues long. V dropped 5 bases and J dropped 7 bases, with 11 bases sitting between them. The CDR3 reads CASSKDHGTQYF. In nucleotides, the CDR3 is TGTGCCAGCAGTAAGGACCACGGGACCCAGTACTTC.

The genes are TRBV29-1 and TRBJ1-2; 7 nucleotides match TRBD1. The CDR3 loop spans 14 amino acids. With V trimmed by 3 bases and J by 7 bases, 11 bases remained unmatched. Germline V gives CDR1 SQVTM, CDR2 ANQGSEA. The CDR3 sequence: CSVDRRQGEGGYTF. CDR3 nucleotides: TGCAGCGTTGATAGAAGACAGGGAGAAGGTGGCTACACCTTC.

The genes are TRBV7-3 and TRBJ2-3, with 7 bases fitting TRBD2. The trim removed 2 bases at V and 4 bases at J, leaving 6 bases unmatched. The CDR3 totals 15 residues. Germline CDR1 is SGHTA and CDR2 is FQGTGA. CDR3 residues: CASSLYGGISDTQYF. CDR3 nucleotide sequence: TGTGCCAGCAGCTTATACGGGGGGATATCAGATACGCAGTATTTT.

V gene TRBV25-1 combines with J gene TRBJ1-1; the D is unclear. V was trimmed by 2 bases and J by 3 bases, leaving 4 bases between them. This CDR3 has 12 amino acids. CDR1 is MGHDK and CDR2 is SYGVNS in the germline V gene. The CDR3: CASSEIDTEAFF. DNA for the CDR3: TGTGCCAGCAGTGAAATCGACACTGAAGCTTTCTTT.

This clone occurred a few times. In DNA form, the CDR3 reads TGTGCCAGCAGCTTCGGGGGGGCGGGCACAGATACGCAGTATTTT. Translating it yields CASSFGGAGTDTQYF. The chain recombines TRBV7-8 with TRBJ2-3; 8 bases match TRBD2. Germline V lookup: CDR1 SGHVS, CDR2 FQNEAQ. This CDR3 comprises 15 residues. V lost 3 bases, J lost 1 base, and 3 bases stayed unmatched.

The chain joins TRBV12-5 to TRBJ1-5, with D perhaps matching TRBD1 (5 bases). This CDR3 is 16 amino acids long. The V and J ends lost 5 bases and 1 base respectively, with 15 bases between them. Germline V gives CDR1 LGHNT, CDR2 FRNRAP. The CDR3, as DNA: TGTGCTAGTGGTCCTGGGGGGGTTTTCAGCAATCAGCCCCAGCATTTT. Residues: CASGPGGVFSNQPQHF.

This chain connects TRBV27 to TRBJ1-2; TRBD1 might be the D (5 bases). Germline CDR1 is MNHEY and CDR2 is SMNVEV (reference sequence). V lost 4 bases and J 8 bases, leaving 17 bases between the germline ends. CDR3 length: 14 amino acids. CDR3 nucleotides: TGTGCCAGCAGTTCCAAATCAGACAGAAGGGGCTACACCTTC. Translating it yields CASSSKSDRRGYTF.

This clone was detected only once. The gene calls are TRBV15 and TRBJ2-5; 7 nucleotides align to TRBD2. Trimming took 0 bases from V and 5 from J; bases not matched to a gene: 9. This CDR3 contains 16 residues. Per germline, CDR1 LNHNV and CDR2 YYDKDF (reference sequence). The CDR3 sequence is CATSRDGTIIRETQYF. CDR3 sequence (DNA): TGTGCCACCAGCAGAGATGGGACTATAATCCGGGAGACCCAGTACTTC.

The chain is built from TRBV24-1 and TRBJ2-5, with a tentative D call TRBD1 (6 bases). Germline CDR1 KGHDR, CDR2 SFDVKD. V was trimmed by 4 bases and J by 2 bases, leaving 10 bases between them. The CDR3 loop spans 14 amino acids. CDR3 loop: CATSDVTGQETQYF. The CDR3, as DNA: TGTGCCACCAGTGACGTAACAGGGCAAGAGACCCAGTACTTC.

By sample share, this clone is medium-sized. The gene calls are TRBV3-1 (or the pseudogene TRBV3-2) and TRBJ2-3, with no clear D. The V end was cut by 0 bases, the J end by 1 base, with 5 bases between. Germline V gene sequence: CDR1 LGHDT, CDR2 YNNKEL (reference sequence). This CDR3 has 14 amino acids. Written as DNA, the CDR3 is TGTGCCAGCAGCCAAGACCTGGGCACAGATACGCAGTATTTT. It yields the protein CASSQDLGTDTQYF.

The V and J genes are TRBV6-5 and TRBJ2-7; 8 bases map to TRBD1. With V trimmed by 6 bases and J by 3 bases, 4 bases remained unmatched. The germline V gene encodes CDR1 MNHEY and CDR2 SVGAGI. This CDR3 is built from 13 residues. CDR3 amino acids: CASRRTGNYEQYF. The CDR3 DNA follows: TGTGCCAGCAGGCGGACAGGGAACTACGAGCAGTACTTC.

This clone was recorded a few times. This chain uses TRBV29-1 with TRBJ2-4; 13 positions match TRBD2. Germline V gives CDR1 SQVTM, CDR2 ANQGSEA. Trimming cost V 5 bases and J 8 bases; bases outside gene matches: 9. The CDR3 contains 15 residues. CDR3 region: CSVKKGLAGKDIQYF. The DNA of the CDR3 is TGCAGCGTTAAAAAGGGACTAGCGGGGAAGGACATTCAGTACTTC.